A single sample gave rise to the 8 T cell receptor beta chains below, sequenced in a study of blood T cell repertoires in COVID-19. Sequencing was performed with immunoSEQ multiplex PCR; in TCRdb, only in-frame clones are kept and a portion is missing. This table has just over 300,000 clones, around 90% appearing once. Input material: peripheral blood. These TCRs come from a young man with active or convalescent COVID-19.

The chain has TRBV11-2 and TRBJ2-1, with 9 positions matching TRBD1. Germline values: CDR1 SGHAT, CDR2 FQNNGV. Trimming took 4 bases from V and 11 from J; bases not matched to a gene: 15. CDR3 length: 16 amino acids. CDR3 nucleotides: TGTGCCAGCAGCTCAAACAGGGGGCGCGAGGTGAGTCAGCAGTTCTTC. This sequence encodes CASSSNRGREVSQQFF.

V is TRBV6-5 and J is TRBJ1-5, with a possible D match to TRBD1 (6 bases). Trimming took off 5 bases at V and 11 bases at J, with 19 bases between the two ends. Germline V gives CDR1 MNHEY, CDR2 SVGAGI. The CDR3 extends over 14 amino acids. CDR3 sequence reads: CASSNREGDSAQHF. CDR3 coding DNA: TGTGCCAGCAGTAACCGGGAGGGGGATTCGGCCCAGCATTTT.

The rearrangement joins TRBV7-2 to TRBJ2-7, with TRBD2 matching 14 bases. The CDR3 runs 18 residues. The germline V gene has CDR1 SGHTA and CDR2 FQGNSA. J lost 5 bases, V lost 3 bases, and 12 bases had no gene match. CDR3 sequence: CASSFFQGTSGSQDEQYF. In DNA form, the CDR3 reads TGTGCCAGCAGCTTTTTCCAGGGGACTAGCGGGAGTCAGGACGAGCAGTACTTC.

This rearrangement joins TRBV5-1 to TRBJ2-2; TRBD2 is a possible D gene (5 bases). Between the trimmed V and J ends, which lost 0 bases and 7 bases, there was a span of 10 bases. The CDR3 is made up of 14 amino acids. From germline, CDR1 is SGHRS and CDR2 YFSETQ. DNA of the CDR3: TGCGCCAGCAGCTTGGCCGGGGTTATCGGGGAGCTGTTTTTT. This translates into CASSLAGVIGELFF.

The rearrangement joins TRBV5-1 to TRBJ2-5; TRBD2 might be the D (5 bases). Germline V gives CDR1 SGHRS, CDR2 YFSETQ. The CDR3 is 15 amino acids. With 4 bases removed from V and 4 bases from J, the gap between germline ends came to 17 bases. The CDR3 sequence is CASSLLEARAETQYF. The DNA for the CDR3 is TGCGCCAGCAGCCTGCTGGAGGCCCGGGCAGAGACCCAGTACTTC.

As for this clone: In the same sample, other DNA sequences code for this CDR3. CDR3 residues: CASSEGQMNTEAFF. CDR3 nucleotide sequence: TGTGCCAGCAGTGAGGGACAGATGAACACTGAAGCTTTCTTT. The gene calls are TRBV2 and TRBJ1-1; 7 bases are shared with TRBD1. V lost 3 bases to trimming and J lost 0 bases; unmatched junction nucleotides: 1. This CDR3 region has 14 residues. From germline, CDR1 is SNHLY and CDR2 FYNNEI.

The rearrangement uses TRBV5-5 and TRBJ1-2; D is perhaps TRBD1 (6 bases). The germline V gene encodes CDR1 SGHKS and CDR2 YYEKEE (reference sequence). The ends were cut back, 3 bases at V and 6 bases at J, with 18 bases in the middle. The CDR3 covers 15 residues. The CDR3 DNA reads TGTGCCAGCAGCTCCTCGCGGTCGAAGGGGGATGGCTACACCTTC. Its translation: CASSSSRSKGDGYTF.

This clone was detected only once. The rearrangement uses TRBV5-8 and TRBJ2-7, with 10 bases identical to TRBD2. The CDR3 has 17 residues. Germline lookup yields CDR1 SGHTS and CDR2 YDEGEE. V gave up 6 bases and J gave up 2 bases; unmatched junction bases: 14. DNA of the CDR3: TGTGCCAGCACCCCGGAGGGGCTAGCGGGAGTACCCTACGAGCAGTACTTC. It codes for CASTPEGLAGVPYEQYF.